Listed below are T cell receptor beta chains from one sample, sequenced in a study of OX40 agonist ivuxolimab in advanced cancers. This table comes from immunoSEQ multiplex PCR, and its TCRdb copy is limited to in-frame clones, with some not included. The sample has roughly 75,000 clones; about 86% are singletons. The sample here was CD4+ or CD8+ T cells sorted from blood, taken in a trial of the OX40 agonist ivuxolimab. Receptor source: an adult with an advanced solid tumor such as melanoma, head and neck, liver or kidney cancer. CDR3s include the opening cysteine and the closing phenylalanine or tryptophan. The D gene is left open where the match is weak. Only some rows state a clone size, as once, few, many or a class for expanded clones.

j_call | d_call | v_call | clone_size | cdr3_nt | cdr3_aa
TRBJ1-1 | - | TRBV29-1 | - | TGCAGCGTTGATGGGGGGCCGAACACTGAAGCTTTCTTT | CSVDGGPNTEAFF
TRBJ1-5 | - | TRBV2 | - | TGTGCCAGCAGTCTCGGACTCACAATCGGGAATCAGCCCCAGCATTTT | CASSLGLTIGNQPQHF
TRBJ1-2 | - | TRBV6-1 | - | TGTGCCAGCAGTGGGCTGGAAGGCTACACCTTC | CASSGLEGYTF
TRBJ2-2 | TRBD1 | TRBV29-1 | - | TGCAGCGTTGAAGATGCCCAGGGGGACACCGGGGAGCTGTTTTTT | CSVEDAQGDTGELFF
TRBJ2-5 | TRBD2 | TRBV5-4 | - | TGTGCCAGCAGCTTGGAGGTAGCGGGAGGAAAGACCCAGTACTTC | CASSLEVAGGKTQYF
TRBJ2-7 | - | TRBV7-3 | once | TGTGCCAGCTCGTCCGATGGGGGCTACGAGCAGTACTTC | CASSSDGGYEQYF
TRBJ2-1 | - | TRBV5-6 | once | TGTGCCAGCAGCTTTCTTTCACAGGGTTTCAATGAGCAGTTCTTC | CASSFLSQGFNEQFF
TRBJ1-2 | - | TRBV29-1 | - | TGCAGCGGCGGCGGGGGGAGGGATAACTATGGCTACACCTTC | CSGGGGRDNYGYTF
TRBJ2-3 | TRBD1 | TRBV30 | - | TGTGCCTGGCTAGTATCCGGGACAGGGGGAGGAACGCAGTATTTT | CAWLVSGTGGGTQYF
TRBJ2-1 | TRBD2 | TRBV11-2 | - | TGTGCCAGCAGCTTAGATACAGCGGGGGGGCCGAATGAGCAGTTCTTC | CASSLDTAGGPNEQFF
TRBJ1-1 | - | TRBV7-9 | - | TGTGCCAGCAGTAACTGGGGAAACACTGAAGCTTTCTTT | CASSNWGNTEAFF
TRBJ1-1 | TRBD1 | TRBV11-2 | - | TGTGCCAGCAGCCTATATACCGGGACAGGGGTCACTGAAGCTTTCTTT | CASSLYTGTGVTEAFF
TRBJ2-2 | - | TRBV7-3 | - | TGTGCCAGCAGCTTAAAAAACACCGGGGAGCTGTTTTTT | CASSLKNTGELFF
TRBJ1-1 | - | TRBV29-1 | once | TGCAGCGTTGAAGTAATGGCACAGCTGAACACTGAAGCTTTCTTT | CSVEVMAQLNTEAFF
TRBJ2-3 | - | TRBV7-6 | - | TGTGCCAGCAGCTTAATACCGCGGGGTAGGGGAGATACGCAGTATTTT | CASSLIPRGRGDTQYF
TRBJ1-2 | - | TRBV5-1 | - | TGCGCCAGCAGCTTGGATGGTTCGCAGGGCTATGGCTACACCTTC | CASSLDGSQGYGYTF
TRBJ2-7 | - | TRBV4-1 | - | TGCGCCAGCAGCCAAGACGGGGGACAGAACTACGAGCAGTACTTC | CASSQDGGQNYEQYF
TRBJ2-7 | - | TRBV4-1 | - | TGCGCCAGCAGCCAAGTCCACAACTACGAGCAGTACTTC | CASSQVHNYEQYF
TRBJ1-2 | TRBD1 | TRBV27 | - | TGTGCCAGCAGTTCGACAGGGGGTTTCTATGGCTACACCTTC | CASSSTGGFYGYTF
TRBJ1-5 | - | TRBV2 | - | TGTGCCAGCAGTGGGGACCCGGCAGACTACAATCAGCCCCAGCATTTT | CASSGDPADYNQPQHF
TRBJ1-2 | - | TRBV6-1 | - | TGTGCCAGCAGCTTAGGGTGGAACGATGGCTACACCTTC | CASSLGWNDGYTF
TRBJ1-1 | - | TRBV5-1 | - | TGCGCCAGCAGCCTTCGGCAGCGCACTGAAGCTTTCTTT | CASSLRQRTEAFF
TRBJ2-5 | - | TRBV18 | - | TGTGCCAGCTCACCTTCCCGGGGTGTAGAGACCCAGTACTTC | CASSPSRGVETQYF
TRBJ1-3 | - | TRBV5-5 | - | TGTGCCAGCAGCTTTGTAGACAGCCCAAGCTCTGGAAACACCATATATTTT | CASSFVDSPSSGNTIYF
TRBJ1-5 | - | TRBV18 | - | TGTGCCAGCTCACCCAGTGATTTCAATCAGCCCCAGCATTTT | CASSPSDFNQPQHF
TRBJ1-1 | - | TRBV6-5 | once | TGTGCCAGCAGAGATACAGGGGAAGCTTTCTTT | CASRDTGEAFF
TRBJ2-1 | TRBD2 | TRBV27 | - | TGTGCCAGCAGTTTGGGGCGGGAGGGGGGTGAGCAGTTCTTC | CASSLGREGGEQFF
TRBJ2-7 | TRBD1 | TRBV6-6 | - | TGTGCCAGCAGTGCCGCAGGGGGATCCTTCTACGAGCAGTACTTC | CASSAAGGSFYEQYF
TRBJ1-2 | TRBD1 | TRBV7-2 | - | TGTGCCAGCAGTAAGGGGGCCTATGGCTACACCTTC | CASSKGAYGYTF
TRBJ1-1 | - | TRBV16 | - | TGTGCCAGCAGCCGCCGACAGTCCATGAACACTGAAGCTTTCTTT | CASSRRQSMNTEAFF
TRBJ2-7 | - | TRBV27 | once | TGTGCCAGCAGTCCCGAGGACAGCCACTACGAGCAGTACTTC | CASSPEDSHYEQYF
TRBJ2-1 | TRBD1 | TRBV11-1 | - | TGTGCCAGCAGTTGGACAGGTTACAATGAGCAGTTCTTC | CASSWTGYNEQFF